Following are 20 T cell receptor beta chains from one sample sequenced in a study of blood T cell repertoires in COVID-19. Assay: immunoSEQ multiplex PCR; the TCRdb copy retains only in-frame clones and omits some. Among more than 150,000 clones listed, about four fifths were seen once. Material for sequencing was peripheral blood. The source is a man aged 65 to 79 who had recovered from COVID-19.

The chain recombines TRBV19 with TRBJ1-2; D unclear. From germline, CDR1 is LNHDA and CDR2 SQIVND (reference sequence). The CDR3 runs to 14 residues. V lost 6 bases to trimming and J lost 1 base, with 12 bases between them. The CDR3 here is CASSPGAVNYGYTF. Here the CDR3 DNA reads TGTGCCAGTAGCCCCGGAGCTGTTAACTATGGCTACACCTTC.

The chain combines TRBV11-2 with TRBJ2-5; D remains unclear. The length of the CDR3 is 13 residues. V was cut by 2 bases and J by 3 bases, with 7 bases left in between. Germline V gives CDR1 SGHAT, CDR2 FQNNGV. The CDR3 spells CASSLTTEETQYF. As DNA, the CDR3 is TGTGCCAGCAGCTTAACAACCGAAGAGACCCAGTACTTC. The complete variable domain, with remaining parts taken from reference TRBV11-2 and TRBJ2-5, reads EAGVAQSPRYKIIEKRQSVAFWCNPISGHATLYWYQQILGQGPKLLIQFQNNGVVDDSQLPKDRFSAERLKGVDSTLKIQPAKLEDSAVYLCASSLTTEETQYFGPGTRLLVL.

This clone was counted a few times. The CDR3 spells CASSYSMARLGYGYTF. CDR3 nucleotides: TGTGCCAGCAGTTACTCGATGGCGCGTCTAGGCTATGGCTACACCTTC. The chain carries TRBV6-5 and TRBJ1-2, with unresolved D. Germline values: CDR1 MNHEY, CDR2 SVGAGI. V was clipped by 0 bases and J by 4 bases, with 15 bases between them. The CDR3 covers 16 residues.

Only a few counts were recorded for this clone. CDR3 bases: TGTGCCAGCAGCCCTTACGGGACAGGGGCTGGAAACACCATATATTTT. It translates to CASSPYGTGAGNTIYF. This rearrangement joins TRBV5-4 to TRBJ1-3, with 10 bases matching TRBD1. The CDR3 sequence is 16 residues long. Germline trimming cut 4 bases from V and 2 bases from J; bases unmatched to any gene: 6. Germline CDR1 and CDR2: SGHNT and YYREEE (reference sequence). Using reference TRBV5-4 and TRBJ1-3 for the parts outside the CDR3, the full variable domain is ETGVTQSPTHLIKTRGQQVTLRCSSQSGHNTVSWYQQALGQGPQFIFQYYREEENGRGNFPPRFSGLQFPNYSSELNVNALELDDSALYLCASSPYGTGAGNTIYFGEGSWLTVV.

The J gene is TRBJ2-1, the V gene TRBV27, with 12 bases lining up with TRBD2. The CDR3 totals 16 residues. V shed 2 bases and J 8 bases; nucleotides not matched to a gene: 7. CDR1 MNHEY and CDR2 SMNVEV come from the germline V gene (reference sequence). CDR3 sequence (DNA): TGTGCCAGCAGTTTAGCCGGGACTAGCGGGTCCTATGAGCAGTTCTTC. It yields the protein CASSLAGTSGSYEQFF.

The rearrangement uses TRBV9 and TRBJ2-7; 12 nucleotides agree with TRBD1. This CDR3 is built from 16 residues. Trimming took 4 bases from V and 0 from J; bases not matched to a gene: 5. Germline V gene sequence: CDR1 SGDLS, CDR2 YYNGEE. The DNA of the CDR3 is TGTGCCAGCAGCCCCAGGGACAGGGGGCTCTCCTACGAGCAGTACTTC. It specifies CASSPRDRGLSYEQYF.

The chain joins TRBV18 to TRBJ1-1; D uncertain. Trimming pared 6 bases from V and 6 bases from J, leaving 8 bases between. Germline V gene lookup returns CDR1 KGHSH and CDR2 LQKENI. CDR3 length equals 11 residues. In DNA form, the CDR3 reads TGTGCCAGCTCCTTTGGCTCTGAAGCTTTCTTT. It encodes CASSFGSEAFF. Filled out from reference TRBV18 and TRBJ1-1, the complete variable domain reads NAGVMQNPRHLVRRRGQEARLRCSPMKGHSHVYWYRQLPEEGLKFMVYLQKENIIDESGMPKERFSAEFPKEGPSILRIQQVVRGDSAAYFCASSFGSEAFFGQGTRLTVV.

The J gene is TRBJ2-2, the V gene TRBV6-2 or TRBV6-3; 13 positions agree with TRBD2. V lost 2 bases to trimming and J lost 0 bases; unmatched junction nucleotides: 6. Germline CDR1 and CDR2: MNHEY and SVGEGT. The CDR3 is 19 amino acids. CDR3 bases: TGTGCCAGCAGTTACGTCTGGACTAGCGGGGGTGCGAACACCGGGGAGCTGTTTTTT. This codes for CASSYVWTSGGANTGELFF.

The chain links TRBV28 to TRBJ2-2, with TRBD1 as a possible D gene (5 bases). Germline CDR1 MDHEN, CDR2 SYDVKM. V lost 6 bases to trimming and J lost 2 bases, with 10 bases between them. This CDR3 is 14 amino acids long. CDR3 DNA sequence: TGTGCCAGCAGAACAGGACAAAACACCGGGGAGCTGTTTTTT. Amino acids: CASRTGQNTGELFF.

The chain is built from TRBV2 and TRBJ2-1; the D is unclear. Germline CDR1 reads SNHLY; CDR2 reads FYNNEI. CDR3 size: 13 residues. Trimming pared 4 bases from V and 4 bases from J, leaving 8 bases between. The CDR3 DNA sequence: TGTGCCAGCAGTGGTCAGTTATACAATGAGCAGTTCTTC. Protein product: CASSGQLYNEQFF. The full variable domain, rest sourced from reference TRBV2 and TRBJ2-1, is EPEVTQTPSHQVTQMGQEVILRCVPISNHLYFYWYRQILGQKVEFLVSFYNNEISEKSEIFDDQFSVERPDGSNFTLKIRSTKLEDSAMYFCASSGQLYNEQFFGPGTRLTVL.

V usage is TRBV5-1 and J usage is TRBJ1-1; TRBD1 is a possible D gene (5 bases). Germline V lookup: CDR1 SGHRS, CDR2 YFSETQ. This CDR3 spans 15 amino acids. Deletions cut 0 bases from V and 11 bases from J, with 20 bases between. The CDR3 is CASSLEFGAHSWAFF. In DNA, the CDR3 is TGCGCCAGCAGCTTGGAGTTTGGGGCTCACTCCTGGGCTTTCTTT.

The rearrangement uses TRBV19 and TRBJ2-5; 7 nucleotides agree with TRBD1. Germline trimming cut 7 bases from V and 4 bases from J; bases unmatched to any gene: 9. CDR1 and CDR2 (germline): LNHDA, SQIVND (reference sequence). The CDR3 sequence is 14 residues long. For the CDR3, the DNA is TGTGCCAGTACCCCAGGGGGAGTACCAGAGACCCAGTACTTC. Encoded protein: CASTPGGVPETQYF.

This clone was found once. The CDR3 protein is CASSLALGTGVMSQHF. CDR3 coding DNA: TGTGCCAGCAGCTTAGCGCTTGGGACAGGGGTTATGTCCCAGCATTTT. The rearrangement uses TRBV7-2 and TRBJ1-5, with 10 bases lining up with TRBD1. In germline, CDR1 is SGHTA, CDR2 FQGNSA. The length of the CDR3 is 16 residues. V shed 0 bases, J shed 11 bases, and the junction held 10 bases outside the gene matches.

The rearrangement links TRBV3-1 (or the pseudogene TRBV3-2) to TRBJ2-3, with 10 bases matching TRBD2. CDR3 size: 17 residues. The ends lost 4 bases at V and 3 bases at J; junction bases unmatched: 10. In germline, CDR1 is LGHDT, CDR2 YNNKEL (reference sequence). As DNA, the CDR3 is TGTGCCAGCAGCCGGTCCGCGACTAGCGGGCGTACAGATACGCAGTATTTT. Residues: CASSRSATSGRTDTQYF.

The V and J genes are TRBV5-4 and TRBJ1-1, with D perhaps TRBD1 (6 bases). V shed 0 bases and J shed 1 base, with 7 bases lying between them. Germline V gene data show CDR1 as SGHNT and CDR2 as YYREEE (reference sequence). The CDR3 sequence is 14 residues long. The CDR3 coding sequence is TGTGCCAGCAGCTTGGGGGGACAGAACACTGAAGCTTTCTTT. Its translation: CASSLGGQNTEAFF.

The chain carries TRBV21-1 and TRBJ2-7; the tabulated D call, TRBD1, remains unverified against the DNA. TRBV21-1 is a known pseudogene. The CDR3 runs to 15 residues. CDR3 nucleotide sequence: TGTGCCAGCAGCAAAGTAACAGGTCGGATCTACGAGCAGTACTTC. Amino acid sequence: CASSKVTGRIYEQYF.

This clone occurred a few times. CDR3 sequence reads: CASSIQGNTEAFF. The CDR3 DNA sequence: TGTGCCAGTAGTATACAGGGTAACACTGAAGCTTTCTTT. This chain joins TRBV19 and TRBJ1-1, with a weak D call TRBD1 (5 bases). The V gene lost 2 bases and the J gene lost 2 bases, with 6 bases spanning the gap. This CDR3 comprises 13 residues. The V gene's germline CDR1 is LNHDA and CDR2 SQIVND (reference sequence).

Details on this clone: One end of the junction varies from germline; a read error may be responsible. This chain joins TRBV6-5 and TRBJ2-7; weak D call: TRBD2 (6 bases). The CDR3 consists of 13 residues. From germline, CDR1 is MNHEY and CDR2 SVGAGI. CDR3 loop: CASSYSGTYGQYF. CDR3 coding DNA: TGTGCCAGCAGTTACTCGGGGACTTACGGGCAGTACTTC.

The gene calls are TRBV6-6 and TRBJ2-3, with 8 bases matching TRBD2. Germline CDR1 is MNHNY and CDR2 is SVGAGI (reference sequence). The CDR3 is 17 amino acids. V gave up 5 bases and J gave up 4 bases; unmatched junction bases: 14. DNA of the CDR3: TGTGCCAGCAGTCTCACCCTTGGTAGCGGGGAGGCAGATACGCAGTATTTT. Translating it yields CASSLTLGSGEADTQYF.

V is TRBV6-6 and J is TRBJ2-1; D call uncertain. Trimming cost V 6 bases and J 10 bases, with 10 bases left between them. The CDR3 has 11 amino acids. Germline assignment: CDR1 MNHNY and CDR2 SVGAGI (reference sequence). As DNA, the CDR3 is TGTGCCAGCAGCCCCGGTGCGGAGCAGTTCTTC. It yields the protein CASSPGAEQFF.